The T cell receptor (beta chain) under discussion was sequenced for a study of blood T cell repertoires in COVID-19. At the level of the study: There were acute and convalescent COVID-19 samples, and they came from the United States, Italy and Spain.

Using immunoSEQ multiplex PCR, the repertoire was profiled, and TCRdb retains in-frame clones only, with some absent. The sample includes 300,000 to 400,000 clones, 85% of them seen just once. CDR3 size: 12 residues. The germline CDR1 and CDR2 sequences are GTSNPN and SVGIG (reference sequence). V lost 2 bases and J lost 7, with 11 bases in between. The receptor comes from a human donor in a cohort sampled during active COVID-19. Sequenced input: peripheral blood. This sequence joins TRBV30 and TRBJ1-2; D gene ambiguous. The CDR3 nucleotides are TGTGCCTGGAGTCCCGGCAGGCTTGGCTACACCTTC. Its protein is CAWSPGRLGYTF.